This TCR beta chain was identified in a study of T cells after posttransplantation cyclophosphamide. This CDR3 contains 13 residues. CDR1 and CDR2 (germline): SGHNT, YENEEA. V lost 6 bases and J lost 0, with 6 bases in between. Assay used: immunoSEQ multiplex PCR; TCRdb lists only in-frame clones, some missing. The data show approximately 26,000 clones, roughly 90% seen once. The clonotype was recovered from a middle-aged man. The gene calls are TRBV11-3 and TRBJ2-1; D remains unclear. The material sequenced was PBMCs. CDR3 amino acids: CASRISSYNEQFF. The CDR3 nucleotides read TGTGCCAGCAGGATTAGCTCCTACAATGAGCAGTTCTTC.